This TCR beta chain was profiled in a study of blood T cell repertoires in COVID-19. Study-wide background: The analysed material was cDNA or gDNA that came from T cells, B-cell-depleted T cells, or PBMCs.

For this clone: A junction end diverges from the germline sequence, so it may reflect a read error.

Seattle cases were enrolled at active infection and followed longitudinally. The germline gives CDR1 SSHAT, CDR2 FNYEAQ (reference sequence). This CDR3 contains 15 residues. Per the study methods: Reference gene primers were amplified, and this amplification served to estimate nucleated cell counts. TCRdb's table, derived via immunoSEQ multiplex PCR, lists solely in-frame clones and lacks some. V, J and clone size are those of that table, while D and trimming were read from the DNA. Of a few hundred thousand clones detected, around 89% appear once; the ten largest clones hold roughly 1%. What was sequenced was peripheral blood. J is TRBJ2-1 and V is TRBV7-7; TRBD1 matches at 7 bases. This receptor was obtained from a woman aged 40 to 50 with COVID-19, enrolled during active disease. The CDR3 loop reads CASSAIDRVFDEQFF. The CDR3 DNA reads TGTGCTAGCAGCGCCATCGACAGGGTTTTCGATGAGCAGTTCTTC.